This TCR beta chain came from a study of shared clonotypes between healthy human individuals. To note about this clone: Its specificity is unknown.

Original methodology: For the immunoSEQ data, sequences were junction-only without quality scores, so filtering differed. The protocol was immunoSEQ multiplex PCR, while the TCRdb copy is restricted to in-frame clones and leaves out a portion. D and trimming come from the DNA, and the V and J calls and clone size come from that table. The data show roughly 2 million clones, approximately 94% seen once. The V end lost 0 bases, the J end lost 12 bases, and 21 bases lay between the germline ends. Germline V gene data show CDR1 as SEHNR and CDR2 as FQNEAQ (reference sequence). The CDR3 is 16 residues long. Notes on the study in general: Naive CD4 clonotype sharing across four donors was roughly 5%.

Naive CD8 cells were CD45RO-negative, positively selected for CCR7, excluding terminally differentiated effector memory CD45RA+ cells. The TCR originated in a man between 18 and 35 years old in good health. The chain recombines TRBV7-9 with TRBJ2-1, with a tentative D call TRBD2 (7 bases). Sample: naive CD8+ T cells sorted from blood. The CDR3 is CASSLAIEQGGAGQFF. The CDR3 DNA reads as TGTGCCAGCAGCTTAGCGATCGAACAAGGGGGGGCCGGGCAGTTCTTC. Using reference TRBV7-9 and TRBJ2-1 for the parts outside the CDR3, the full variable domain is DTGVSQNPRHKITKRGQNVTFRCDPISEHNRLYWYRQTLGQGPEFLTYFQNEAQLEKSRLLSDRFSAERPKGSFSTLEIQRTEQGDSAMYLCASSLAIEQGGAGQFFGPGTRLTVL.